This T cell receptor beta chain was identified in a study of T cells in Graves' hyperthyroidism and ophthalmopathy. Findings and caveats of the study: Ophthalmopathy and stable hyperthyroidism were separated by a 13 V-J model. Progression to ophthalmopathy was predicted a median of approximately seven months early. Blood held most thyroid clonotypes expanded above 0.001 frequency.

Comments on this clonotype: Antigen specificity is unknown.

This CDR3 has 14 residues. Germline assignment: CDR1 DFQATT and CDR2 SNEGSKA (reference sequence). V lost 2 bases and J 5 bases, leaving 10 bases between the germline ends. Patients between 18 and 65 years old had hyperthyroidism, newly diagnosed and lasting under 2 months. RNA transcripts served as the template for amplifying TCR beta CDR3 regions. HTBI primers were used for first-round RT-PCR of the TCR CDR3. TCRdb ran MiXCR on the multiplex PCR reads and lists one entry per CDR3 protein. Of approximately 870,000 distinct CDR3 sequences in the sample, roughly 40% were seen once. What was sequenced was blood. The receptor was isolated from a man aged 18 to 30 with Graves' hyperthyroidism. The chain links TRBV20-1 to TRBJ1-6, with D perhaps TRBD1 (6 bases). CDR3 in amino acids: CSARQGHDNSPLHF. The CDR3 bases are TGCAGTGCTAGACAGGGGCATGATAATTCACCCCTCCACTTT.